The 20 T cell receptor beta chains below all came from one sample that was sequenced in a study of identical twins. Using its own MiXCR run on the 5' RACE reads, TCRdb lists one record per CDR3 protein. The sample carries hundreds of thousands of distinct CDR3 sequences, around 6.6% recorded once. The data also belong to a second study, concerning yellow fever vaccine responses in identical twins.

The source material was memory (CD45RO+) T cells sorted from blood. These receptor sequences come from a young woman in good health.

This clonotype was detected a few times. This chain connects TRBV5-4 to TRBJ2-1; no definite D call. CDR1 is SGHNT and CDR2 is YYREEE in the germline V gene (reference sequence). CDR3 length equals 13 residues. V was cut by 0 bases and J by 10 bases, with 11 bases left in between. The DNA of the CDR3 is TGTGCCAGCAGCTTGGTTGCTGGGCGGGAGCAGTTCTTC. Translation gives CASSLVAGREQFF. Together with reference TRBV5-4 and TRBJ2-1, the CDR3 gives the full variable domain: ETGVTQSPTHLIKTRGQQVTLRCSSQSGHNTVSWYQQALGQGPQFIFQYYREEENGRGNFPPRFSGLQFPNYSSELNVNALELDDSALYLCASSLVAGREQFFGPGTRLTVL.

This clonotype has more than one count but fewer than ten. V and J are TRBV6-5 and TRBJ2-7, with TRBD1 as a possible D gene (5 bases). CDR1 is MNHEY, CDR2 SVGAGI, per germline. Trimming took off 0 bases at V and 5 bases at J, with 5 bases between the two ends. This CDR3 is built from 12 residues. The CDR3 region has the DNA TGTGCCAGCAGTTACTCGGGGCACGAGCAGTACTTC. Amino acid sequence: CASSYSGHEQYF.

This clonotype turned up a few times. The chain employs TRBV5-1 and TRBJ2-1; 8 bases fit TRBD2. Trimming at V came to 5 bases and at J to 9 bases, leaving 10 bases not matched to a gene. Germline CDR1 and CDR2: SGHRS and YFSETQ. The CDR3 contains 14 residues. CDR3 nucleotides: TGCGCCAGCAGACAAGGGACTAGTAACGGTGAGCAGTTCTTC. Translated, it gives CASRQGTSNGEQFF.

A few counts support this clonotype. The DNA of the CDR3 is TGTGCCAGCAGTTTCCCCTACAATGAGCAGTTCTTC. It is translated as CASSFPYNEQFF. The V gene is TRBV12-3 or TRBV12-4, the J gene TRBJ2-1, with unresolved D. This CDR3 is built from 12 residues. V was shortened by 3 bases and J by 2 bases, with 2 bases between the two germline ends.

DNA for the CDR3: TGTGCCAGCAGATTAGCGGGAGACACAGATACGCAGTATTTT. Translation gives CASRLAGDTDTQYF. The genes are TRBV6-5 and TRBJ2-3, with 9 positions matching TRBD2. V trimming: 6 bases; J trimming: 2 bases; junction bases outside the gene matches: 3. CDR3 size: 14 residues. Per germline, CDR1 MNHEY and CDR2 SVGAGI.

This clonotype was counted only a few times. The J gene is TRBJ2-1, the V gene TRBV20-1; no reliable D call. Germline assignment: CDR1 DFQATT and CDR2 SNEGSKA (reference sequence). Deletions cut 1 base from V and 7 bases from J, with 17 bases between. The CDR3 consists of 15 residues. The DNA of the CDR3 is TGCAGTGCTAGAGCTTTGGGTGCCGGCTTAAATGAGCAGTTCTTC. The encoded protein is CSARALGAGLNEQFF.

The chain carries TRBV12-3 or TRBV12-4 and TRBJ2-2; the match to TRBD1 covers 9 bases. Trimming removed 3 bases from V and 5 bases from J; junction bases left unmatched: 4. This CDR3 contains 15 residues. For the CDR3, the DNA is TGTGCCAGCAGTTTGTTGGACAGGGGAACCGGGGAGCTGTTTTTT. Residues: CASSLLDRGTGELFF.

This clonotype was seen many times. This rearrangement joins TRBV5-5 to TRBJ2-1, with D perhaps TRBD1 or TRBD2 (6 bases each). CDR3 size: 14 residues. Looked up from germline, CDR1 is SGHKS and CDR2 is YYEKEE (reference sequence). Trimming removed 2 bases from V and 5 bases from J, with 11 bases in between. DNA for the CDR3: TGTGCCAGCAGCTTTGTAGGGGGGAACAATGAGCAGTTCTTC. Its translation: CASSFVGGNNEQFF.

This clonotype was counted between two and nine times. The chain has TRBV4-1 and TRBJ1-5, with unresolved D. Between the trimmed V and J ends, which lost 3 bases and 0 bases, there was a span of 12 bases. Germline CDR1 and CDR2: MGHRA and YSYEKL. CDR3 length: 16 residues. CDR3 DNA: TGCGCCAGCAGCCAGCCCCTGGCCGGTAGCAATCAGCCCCAGCATTTT. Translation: CASSQPLAGSNQPQHF.

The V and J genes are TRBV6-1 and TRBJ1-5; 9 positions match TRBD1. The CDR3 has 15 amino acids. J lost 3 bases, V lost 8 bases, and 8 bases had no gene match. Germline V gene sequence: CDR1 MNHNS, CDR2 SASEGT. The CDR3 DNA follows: TGTGCCAGCGGGCGCCGGGACAGGGACAATCAGCCCCAGCATTTT. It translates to CASGRRDRDNQPQHF.

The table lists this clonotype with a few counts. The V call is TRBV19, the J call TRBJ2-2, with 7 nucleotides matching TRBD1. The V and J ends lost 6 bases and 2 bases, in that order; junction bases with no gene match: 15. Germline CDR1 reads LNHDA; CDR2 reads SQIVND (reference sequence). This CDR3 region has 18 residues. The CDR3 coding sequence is TGTGCCAGTAGGCCCGGCCTGGGACAGAAACGTAACACCGGGGAGCTGTTTTTT. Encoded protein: CASRPGLGQKRNTGELFF.

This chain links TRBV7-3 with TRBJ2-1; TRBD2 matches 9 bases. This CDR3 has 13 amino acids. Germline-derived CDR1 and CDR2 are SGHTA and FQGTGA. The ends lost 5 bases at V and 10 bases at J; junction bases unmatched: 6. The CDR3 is CASSPGTSSEQFF. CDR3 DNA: TGTGCCAGCAGCCCCGGGACTAGCTCAGAGCAGTTCTTC.

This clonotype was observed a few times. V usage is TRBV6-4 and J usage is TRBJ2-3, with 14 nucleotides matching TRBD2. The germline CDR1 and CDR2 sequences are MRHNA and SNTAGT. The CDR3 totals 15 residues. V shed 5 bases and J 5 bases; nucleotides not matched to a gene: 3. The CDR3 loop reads CASSYGTSGRDTQYF. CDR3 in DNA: TGTGCCAGCAGTTATGGGACTAGCGGGAGAGATACGCAGTATTTT.

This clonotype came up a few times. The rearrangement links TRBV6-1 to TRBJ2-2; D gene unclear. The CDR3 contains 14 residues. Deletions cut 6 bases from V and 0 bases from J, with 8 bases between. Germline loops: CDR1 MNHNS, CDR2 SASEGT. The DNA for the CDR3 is TGTGCCAGCAGGGGCGCAGCGAACACCGGGGAGCTGTTTTTT. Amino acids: CASRGAANTGELFF.

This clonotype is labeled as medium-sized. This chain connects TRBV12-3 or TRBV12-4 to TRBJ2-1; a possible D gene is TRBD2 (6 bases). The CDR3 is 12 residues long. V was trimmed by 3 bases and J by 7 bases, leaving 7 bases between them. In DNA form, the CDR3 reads TGTGCCAGCAGTTTTGGGGGGAATGAGCAGTTCTTC. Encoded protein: CASSFGGNEQFF.

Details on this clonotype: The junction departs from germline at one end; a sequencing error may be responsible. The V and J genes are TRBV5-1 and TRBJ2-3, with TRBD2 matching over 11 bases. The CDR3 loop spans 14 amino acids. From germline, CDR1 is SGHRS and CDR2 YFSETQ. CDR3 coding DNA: TGCACCAGCAGATCCGGACTAGCGGGAGATACGCAGTATTTT. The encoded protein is CTSRSGLAGDTQYF. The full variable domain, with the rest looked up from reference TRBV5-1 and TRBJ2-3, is KAGVTQTPRYLIKTRGQQVTLSCSPISGHRSVSWYQQTPGQGLQFLFEYFSETQRNKGNFPGRFSGRQFSNSRSEMNVSTLELGDSALYLCTSRSGLAGDTQYFGPGTRLTVL.

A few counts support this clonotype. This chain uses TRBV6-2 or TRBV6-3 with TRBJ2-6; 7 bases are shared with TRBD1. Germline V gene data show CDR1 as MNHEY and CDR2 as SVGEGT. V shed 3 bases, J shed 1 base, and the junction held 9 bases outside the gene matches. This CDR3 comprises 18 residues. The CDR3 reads CASSYSAGGLSGANVLTF. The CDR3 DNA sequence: TGTGCCAGCAGTTATTCGGCAGGGGGTCTTTCTGGGGCCAACGTCCTGACTTTC.

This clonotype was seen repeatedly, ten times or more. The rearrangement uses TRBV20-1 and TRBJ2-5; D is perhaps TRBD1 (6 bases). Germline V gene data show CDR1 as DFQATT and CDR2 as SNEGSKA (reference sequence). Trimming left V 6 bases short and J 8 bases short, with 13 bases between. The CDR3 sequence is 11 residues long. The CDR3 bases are TGCAGTGCGAATCACAGGGAAACCCAGTACTTC. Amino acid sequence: CSANHRETQYF.

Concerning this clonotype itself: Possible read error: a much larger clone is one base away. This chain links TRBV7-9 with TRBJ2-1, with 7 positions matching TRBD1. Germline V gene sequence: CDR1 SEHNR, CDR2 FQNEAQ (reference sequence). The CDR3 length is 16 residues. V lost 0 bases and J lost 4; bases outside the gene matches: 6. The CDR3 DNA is TGTGCCAGCAGCTTAGCGGTGAGGGGGCTTTACAATGAGCAGTTCTTC. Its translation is CASSLAVRGLYNEQFF.

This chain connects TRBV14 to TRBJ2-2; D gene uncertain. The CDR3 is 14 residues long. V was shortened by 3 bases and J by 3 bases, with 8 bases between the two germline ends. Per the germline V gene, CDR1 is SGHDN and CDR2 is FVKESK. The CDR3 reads CASSHNTYTGELFF. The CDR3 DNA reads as TGTGCCAGCAGCCATAACACGTACACCGGGGAGCTGTTTTTT.